Shown below are 21 T cell receptor beta chains from a single sample sequenced in a study of vaccination and CD4 T cells after COVID-19. The treatment was: roughly 10-day PBMC culture with coronavirus spike peptide pools or control peptides (ViraFEST assay). The Oncomine TCR Beta short-read assay sequenced DNA from cultured CD4+ T cells. From the PCR reads, TCRdb called clonotypes with MiXCR, one entry per CDR3 protein. This sample has roughly 15,000 distinct CDR3 sequences; 43% occur once, and the top ten carry over 7.5%. What these receptors recognize is not known. Material: CD4+ T cells from blood, cultured in vitro. These receptors were collected from a human donor who had recovered from COVID-19.

This chain uses TRBV20-1 with TRBJ1-4; the match to TRBD1 covers 7 bases. This CDR3 has 18 residues. The V gene end was trimmed by 6 bases and the J gene end by 4 bases; junction bases not matched to a gene: 20. Per the germline V gene, CDR1 is DFQATT and CDR2 is SNEGSKA (reference sequence). The CDR3: CSADPPATRDSNNEKLFF. CDR3 bases: TGCAGTGCAGACCCCCCCGCGACAAGGGACAGCAATAATGAAAAACTGTTTTTT.

The chain joins TRBV6-5 to TRBJ2-5, with 8 bases aligning to TRBD1. CDR3 length equals 16 residues. After removal of 0 bases from V and 5 bases from J, the junction contained 8 bases not matched to a gene. Germline V gene sequence: CDR1 MNHEY, CDR2 SVGAGI. CDR3 region: CASSYSNRGLGETQYF. The DNA of the CDR3 is TGTGCCAGCAGTTACTCGAACAGGGGGTTAGGGGAGACCCAGTACTTC.

V and J are TRBV6-5 and TRBJ2-1, with 10 bases that match TRBD2. The CDR3 spans 15 residues. V dropped 4 bases and J dropped 7; count of bases not matched to a gene: 7. Germline V gene lookup returns CDR1 MNHEY and CDR2 SVGAGI. The DNA of the CDR3 is TGTGCCAGCAGTTTGGGTACTAGCGGGGTTAATGAGCAGTTCTTC. It yields the protein CASSLGTSGVNEQFF.

This clonotype was seen a few times. The chain couples TRBV20-1 to TRBJ1-1; 7 bases agree with TRBD1. CDR1 and CDR2 (germline): DFQATT, SNEGSKA (reference sequence). J was trimmed by 0 bases and V by 5 bases; bases with no gene match: 15. The CDR3 loop spans 17 amino acids. The CDR3 region is CSAQGGNRQKLNTEAFF. As DNA, the CDR3 is TGCAGTGCTCAGGGGGGGAATCGCCAAAAGCTGAACACTGAAGCTTTCTTT.

This chain uses TRBV5-4 with TRBJ2-7; D might be TRBD2 (5 bases). Trimming removed 2 bases at V and 2 bases at J, with 5 bases between. In germline, CDR1 is SGHNT, CDR2 YYREEE (reference sequence). This CDR3 has 12 amino acids. CDR3 loop: CASSFGTYEQYF. The CDR3 nucleotides read TGTGCCAGCAGCTTCGGGACCTACGAGCAGTACTTC.

The genes are TRBV27 and TRBJ1-2; TRBD1 is a possible D gene (6 bases). Germline V gene data show CDR1 as MNHEY and CDR2 as SMNVEV (reference sequence). The V and J ends lost 5 bases and 8 bases respectively, with 15 bases between them. The CDR3 is 13 residues long. CDR3 in amino acids: CASSKTGPTGYTF. In DNA form, the CDR3 reads TGTGCCAGCAGTAAAACAGGGCCAACGGGCTACACCTTC.

The chain carries TRBV19 and TRBJ2-2; TRBD2 aligns across 14 bases. The CDR3 is 17 residues long. J lost 6 bases, V lost 5 bases, and 8 bases had no gene match. Germline CDR1 LNHDA, CDR2 SQIVND (reference sequence). CDR3 coding DNA: TGTGCCAGTAGTTTCTACCGGACTAGCGGGGGGCCCGGGGAGCTGTTTTTT. This codes for CASSFYRTSGGPGELFF.

CDR3 in amino acids: CASSGNRNTEAFF. The CDR3 bases are TGTGCCAGCAGTGGTAACAGGAACACTGAAGCTTTCTTT. This sequence joins TRBV2 and TRBJ1-1; D is unclear. This CDR3 comprises 13 residues. Trimming cost V 4 bases and J 1 base, with 7 bases left between them. The V gene's germline CDR1 is SNHLY and CDR2 FYNNEI.

This clonotype has just a few counts. The chain joins TRBV6-1 to TRBJ2-5; tentatively, D is TRBD1 (5 bases). The CDR3 is 14 residues long. Germline assignment: CDR1 MNHNS and CDR2 SASEGT. With 6 bases removed from V and 1 base from J, the gap between germline ends came to 12 bases. The CDR3 reads CASRLGHIQETQYF. As DNA, the CDR3 is TGTGCCAGCAGATTGGGGCATATCCAAGAGACCCAGTACTTC.

To note about this clonotype: A single base separates this from a much larger clone, so it may be a read error. This CDR3 fails to terminate in the conserved phenylalanine or tryptophan, so it likely reflects a read error. The CDR3 DNA reads TGTGCCAGCAGTGGACGGACAGAGAATAGCAATCAGCCCCAGCATTCT. This translates into CASSGRTENSNQPQHS. V is TRBV6-1 and J is TRBJ1-5, with D possibly being TRBD1 (6 bases). The CDR3 is 16 residues long. Germline V CDR1 and CDR2: MNHNS, SASEGT. The ends were cut back, 4 bases at V and 0 bases at J, with 13 bases in the middle.

This chain connects TRBV20-1 to TRBJ1-4, with 8 nucleotides matching TRBD1. V was pared by 1 base and J by 5 bases, with 3 bases of the junction left unmatched. The CDR3 contains 14 residues. CDR1 is DFQATT and CDR2 is SNEGSKA in the germline V gene (reference sequence). The CDR3 nucleotides are TGCAGTGCTAGAGTCGGGACAGGAAATGAAAAACTGTTTTTT. This gives the protein CSARVGTGNEKLFF.

The chain links TRBV2 to TRBJ1-5, with D possibly TRBD1 on 5 matching bases. Per germline, CDR1 SNHLY and CDR2 FYNNEI. With 7 bases removed from V and 3 bases from J, the gap between germline ends came to 10 bases. The CDR3 consists of 13 residues. The CDR3 DNA is TGTGCCAGCAAGGGGCAGGTCAATCAGCCCCAGCATTTT. As protein: CASKGQVNQPQHF.

On this clonotype itself: One end of the junction does not line up with germline, which may come from a read error. The chain employs TRBV12-3 or TRBV12-4 and TRBJ1-2; no reliable D call. CDR3 length: 12 amino acids. CDR3 coding DNA: TGTGCCAGCAGTTTAAACGTGGGAGTGGTTGCCTTC. It codes for CASSLNVGVVAF.

J is TRBJ2-7 and V is TRBV2, with 7 bases matching TRBD1. With 5 bases clipped from V and 2 bases from J, the junction kept 6 bases outside the gene matches. Germline V CDR1 and CDR2: SNHLY, FYNNEI. The CDR3 is 14 residues long. The CDR3 protein is CASSPTGTAYEQYF. The CDR3 DNA sequence: TGTGCCAGCAGTCCCACCGGGACAGCCTACGAGCAGTACTTC. The whole variable domain, filled in from reference TRBV2 and TRBJ2-7, reads EPEVTQTPSHQVTQMGQEVILRCVPISNHLYFYWYRQILGQKVEFLVSFYNNEISEKSEIFDDQFSVERPDGSNFTLKIRSTKLEDSAMYFCASSPTGTAYEQYFGPGTRLTVT.

This chain joins TRBV29-1 and TRBJ2-7; no clear D gene. V lost 5 bases and J 2 bases, leaving 13 bases between the germline ends. The V gene's germline CDR1 is SQVTM and CDR2 ANQGSEA. The CDR3 contains 13 residues. The CDR3 coding sequence is TGCAGCGTTTCTGGCAGATTAACCTACGAGCAGTACTTC. Amino acids: CSVSGRLTYEQYF.

This clonotype appeared once. This chain connects TRBV2 to TRBJ2-3, with no clear D. The V end was cut by 6 bases, the J end by 6 bases, with 19 bases between. CDR3 size: 15 residues. Germline loops: CDR1 SNHLY, CDR2 FYNNEI. CDR3 nucleotide sequence: TGTGCCAGCAGATTCCCCTATGACCCGAAGGATACGCAGTATTTT. Protein product: CASRFPYDPKDTQYF.

The chain combines TRBV9 with TRBJ1-2; weak D call: TRBD1 (6 bases). Trimming left V 4 bases short and J 2 bases short, with 18 bases between. This CDR3 comprises 16 residues. The germline gives CDR1 SGDLS, CDR2 YYNGEE. For the CDR3, the DNA is TGTGCCAGCAGCCGAGGGGGTGGGGGAAGAAACTATGGCTACACCTTC. As protein: CASSRGGGGRNYGYTF. Supplemented by reference TRBV9 and TRBJ1-2, the full variable domain reads DSGVTQTPKHLITATGQRVTLRCSPRSGDLSVYWYQQSLDQGLQFLIQYYNGEERAKGNILERFSAQQFPDLHSELNLSSLELGDSALYFCASSRGGGGRNYGYTFGSGTRLTVV.

The V and J genes are TRBV12-3 or TRBV12-4 and TRBJ2-2, with 7 bases identical to TRBD2. The CDR3 totals 15 residues. The V gene end was trimmed by 7 bases and the J gene end by 6 bases; junction bases not matched to a gene: 11. CDR3 DNA: TGTGCCAGCACTTCCACCTCAGGGAGGGCCGGGGAGCTGTTTTTT. Amino acid sequence: CASTSTSGRAGELFF.

In its sample, this clonotype was seen a few times. V gene TRBV19 combines with J gene TRBJ2-3, with a possible D match to TRBD2 (6 bases). Germline V gives CDR1 LNHDA, CDR2 SQIVND (reference sequence). There are 13 residues in the CDR3. V shed 3 bases and J shed 6 bases, with 10 bases lying between them. CDR3 sequence reads: CASSITGADTQYF. The CDR3 DNA reads TGTGCCAGTAGTATTACGGGAGCGGATACGCAGTATTTT.

This clonotype came up once. The V gene is TRBV20-1, the J gene TRBJ1-5, with 8 nucleotides matching TRBD1. The trim removed 0 bases at V and 3 bases at J, leaving 4 bases unmatched. The CDR3 has 15 residues. Germline values: CDR1 DFQATT, CDR2 SNEGSKA (reference sequence). The CDR3 nucleotides are TGCAGTGCTAGAGACCCAGGGGGCTACAATCAGCCCCAGCATTTT. Translated: CSARDPGGYNQPQHF.

In this sample, this clonotype turned up a few times. The rearrangement uses TRBV11-2 and TRBJ1-5, with TRBD1 matching 11 bases. This CDR3 has 13 residues. Germline-derived CDR1 and CDR2 are SGHAT and FQNNGV. V lost 5 bases to trimming and J lost 11 bases; unmatched junction nucleotides: 5. The CDR3 region is CASSPGQGASQHF. The CDR3 nucleotides are TGTGCCAGCAGCCCTGGACAGGGGGCGTCCCAGCATTTT.